The clone carrying this TCR beta chain has just a few counts. The germline gives CDR1 ENHRY, CDR2 SYGVKD. The V and J ends lost 10 bases and 2 bases respectively, with 15 bases between them. CDR3 size: 14 residues. This sample stems from a study of early T cells in non-severe SARS-CoV-2 infection. Unique molecular identifiers were added to individual cDNA molecules. TCRdb re-called the 5' RACE reads with MiXCR, one entry per CDR3 protein. This sample has about 20,000 distinct CDR3 sequences, with 4% to 5.5% found just once. Material for sequencing was whole blood. This TCR was sampled from an adult who was a healthcare worker with PCR-confirmed SARS-CoV-2 infection or an uninfected control (not recorded which). The rearrangement joins TRBV10-3 to TRBJ1-5; D unresolved. CDR3 residues: CATRETEGNQPQHF. CDR3 sequence (DNA): TGTGCCACGAGGGAAACAGAGGGCAATCAGCCCCAGCATTTT.